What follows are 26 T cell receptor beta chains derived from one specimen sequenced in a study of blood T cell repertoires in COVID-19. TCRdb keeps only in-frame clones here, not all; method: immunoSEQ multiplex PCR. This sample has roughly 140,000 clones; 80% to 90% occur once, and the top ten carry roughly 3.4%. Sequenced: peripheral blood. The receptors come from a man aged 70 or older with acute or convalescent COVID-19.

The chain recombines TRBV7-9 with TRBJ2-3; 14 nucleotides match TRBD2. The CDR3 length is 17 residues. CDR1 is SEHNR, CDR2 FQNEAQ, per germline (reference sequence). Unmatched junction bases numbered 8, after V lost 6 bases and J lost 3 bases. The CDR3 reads CASRYSGTSGRTDTQYF. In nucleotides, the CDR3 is TGTGCCAGCAGATATTCCGGGACTAGCGGGAGAACAGATACGCAGTATTTT.

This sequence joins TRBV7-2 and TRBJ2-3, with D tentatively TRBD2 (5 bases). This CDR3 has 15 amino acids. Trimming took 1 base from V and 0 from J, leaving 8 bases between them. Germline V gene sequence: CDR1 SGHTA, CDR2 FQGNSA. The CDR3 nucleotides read TGTGCCAGCAGCTTAGTACGAGGGAGCACAGATACGCAGTATTTT. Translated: CASSLVRGSTDTQYF.

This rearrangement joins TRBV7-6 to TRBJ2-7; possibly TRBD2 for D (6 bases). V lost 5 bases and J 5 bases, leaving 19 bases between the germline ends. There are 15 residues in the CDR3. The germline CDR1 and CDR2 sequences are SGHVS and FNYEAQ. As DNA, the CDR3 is TGTGCCAGCAGCCGTTGGCGGGACGGTAATAACGAGCAGTACTTC. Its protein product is CASSRWRDGNNEQYF.

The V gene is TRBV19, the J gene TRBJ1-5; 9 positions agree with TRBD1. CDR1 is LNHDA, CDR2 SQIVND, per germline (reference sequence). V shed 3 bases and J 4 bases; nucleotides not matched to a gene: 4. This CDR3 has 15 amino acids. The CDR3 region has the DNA TGTGCCAGTAGTATGGGACAGGGAGGGAATCAGCCCCAGCATTTT. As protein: CASSMGQGGNQPQHF.

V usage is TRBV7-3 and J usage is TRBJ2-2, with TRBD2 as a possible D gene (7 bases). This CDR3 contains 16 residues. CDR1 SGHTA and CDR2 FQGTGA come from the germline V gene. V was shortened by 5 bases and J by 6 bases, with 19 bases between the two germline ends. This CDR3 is CASSQTGRGAAGELFF. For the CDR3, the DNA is TGTGCCAGCAGCCAAACTGGTCGGGGGGCAGCCGGGGAGCTGTTTTTT. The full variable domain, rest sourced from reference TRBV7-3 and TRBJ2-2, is GAGVSQTPSNKVTEKGKYVELRCDPISGHTALYWYRQSLGQGPEFLIYFQGTGAADDSGLPNDRFFAVRPEGSVSTLKIQRTERGDSAVYLCASSQTGRGAAGELFFGEGSRLTVL.

This CDR3 is CASSPTESYEQYF. As DNA, the CDR3 is TGTGCCAGCAGCCCGACAGAGAGCTACGAGCAGTACTTC. This chain connects TRBV7-9 to TRBJ2-7, with D possibly being TRBD1 (5 bases). Germline V gives CDR1 SEHNR, CDR2 FQNEAQ (reference sequence). The length of the CDR3 is 13 residues. V was cut by 5 bases and J by 3 bases, with 11 bases left in between.

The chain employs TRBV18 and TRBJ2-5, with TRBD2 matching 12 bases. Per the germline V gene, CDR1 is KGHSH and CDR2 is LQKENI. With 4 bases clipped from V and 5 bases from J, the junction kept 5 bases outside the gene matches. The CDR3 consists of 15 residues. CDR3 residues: CASSQTSGSWETQYF. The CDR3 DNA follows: TGTGCCAGCTCACAGACTAGCGGGAGCTGGGAGACCCAGTACTTC.

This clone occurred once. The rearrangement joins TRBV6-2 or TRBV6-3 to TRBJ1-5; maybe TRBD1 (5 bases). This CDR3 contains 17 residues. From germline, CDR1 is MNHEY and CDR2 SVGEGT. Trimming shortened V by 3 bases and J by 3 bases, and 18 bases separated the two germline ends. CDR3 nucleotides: TGTGCCAGCAGTTATGGGTCCGACAGTTTCCCCAATCAGCCCCAGCATTTT. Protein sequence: CASSYGSDSFPNQPQHF.

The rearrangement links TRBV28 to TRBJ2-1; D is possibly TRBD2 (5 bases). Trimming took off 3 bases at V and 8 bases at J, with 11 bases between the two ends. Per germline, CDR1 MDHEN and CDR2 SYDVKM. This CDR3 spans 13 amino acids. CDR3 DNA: TGTGCCAGCAGTTTTCGGACTGGGGATGAGCAGTTCTTC. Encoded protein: CASSFRTGDEQFF.

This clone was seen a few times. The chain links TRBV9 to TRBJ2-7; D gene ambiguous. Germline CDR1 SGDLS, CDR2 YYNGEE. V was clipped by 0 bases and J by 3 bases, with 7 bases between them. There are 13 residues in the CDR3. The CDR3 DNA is TGTGCCAGCAGCGTAGTCCTAATCTACGAGCAGTACTTC. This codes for CASSVVLIYEQYF.

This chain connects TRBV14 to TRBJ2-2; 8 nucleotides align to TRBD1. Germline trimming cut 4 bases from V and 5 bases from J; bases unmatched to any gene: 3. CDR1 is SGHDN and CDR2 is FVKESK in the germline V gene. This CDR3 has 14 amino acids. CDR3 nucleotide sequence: TGTGCCAGCAGCCTCCGGACAGGGACCGGGGAGCTGTTTTTT. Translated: CASSLRTGTGELFF.

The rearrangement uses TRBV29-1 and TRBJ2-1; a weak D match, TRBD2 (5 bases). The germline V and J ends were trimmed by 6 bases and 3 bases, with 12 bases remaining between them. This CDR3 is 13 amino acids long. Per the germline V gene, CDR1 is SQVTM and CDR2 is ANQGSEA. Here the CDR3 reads CSVPRSGYNEQFF. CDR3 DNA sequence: TGCAGCGTCCCCCGGAGCGGCTACAATGAGCAGTTCTTC.

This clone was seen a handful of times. CDR3 DNA: TGCAGCGTTGGAGTGGGCGGGAGAACCTACAATGAGCAGTTCTTC. Translated, it gives CSVGVGGRTYNEQFF. The chain has TRBV29-1 and TRBJ2-1; TRBD2 matches 7 bases. Germline lookup yields CDR1 SQVTM and CDR2 ANQGSEA. The CDR3 length is 15 residues. V was pared by 4 bases and J by 2 bases, with 8 bases of the junction left unmatched.

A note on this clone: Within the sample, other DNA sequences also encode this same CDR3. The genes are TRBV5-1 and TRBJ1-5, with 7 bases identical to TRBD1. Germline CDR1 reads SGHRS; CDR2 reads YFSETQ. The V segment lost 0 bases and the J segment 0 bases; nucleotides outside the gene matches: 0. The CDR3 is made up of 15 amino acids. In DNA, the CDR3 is TGCGCCAGCAGCTTGGGACAGGGTAGCAATCAGCCCCAGCATTTT. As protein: CASSLGQGSNQPQHF.

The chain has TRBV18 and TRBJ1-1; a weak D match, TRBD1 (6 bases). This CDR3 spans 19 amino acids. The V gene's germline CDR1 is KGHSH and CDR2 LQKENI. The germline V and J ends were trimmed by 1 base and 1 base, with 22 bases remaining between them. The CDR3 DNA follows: TGTGCCAGCTCACCACTCCCGATCGGCAGGGGCCCGACGAACACTGAAGCTTTCTTT. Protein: CASSPLPIGRGPTNTEAFF.

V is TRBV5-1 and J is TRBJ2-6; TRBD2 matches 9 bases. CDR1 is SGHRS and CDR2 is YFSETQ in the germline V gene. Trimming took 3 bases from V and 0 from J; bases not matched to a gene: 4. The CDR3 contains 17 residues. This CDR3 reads CASSSLAGTSGANVLTF. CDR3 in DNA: TGCGCCAGCAGCTCCCTAGCGGGAACCTCTGGGGCCAACGTCCTGACTTTC.

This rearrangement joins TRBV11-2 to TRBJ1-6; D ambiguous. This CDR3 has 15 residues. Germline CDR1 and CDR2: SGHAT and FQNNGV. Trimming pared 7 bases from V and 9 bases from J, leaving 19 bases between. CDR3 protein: CASTLNLGDGSPLHF. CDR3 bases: TGTGCCAGCACCCTAAACCTCGGAGACGGTTCACCCCTCCACTTT.

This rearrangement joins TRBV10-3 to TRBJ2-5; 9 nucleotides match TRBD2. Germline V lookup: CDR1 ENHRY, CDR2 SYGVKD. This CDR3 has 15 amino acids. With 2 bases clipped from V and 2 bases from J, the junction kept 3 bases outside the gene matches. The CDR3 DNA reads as TGTGCCATCAGTGAGGGCGGGAGGGGGCAAGAGACCCAGTACTTC. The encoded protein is CAISEGGRGQETQYF.

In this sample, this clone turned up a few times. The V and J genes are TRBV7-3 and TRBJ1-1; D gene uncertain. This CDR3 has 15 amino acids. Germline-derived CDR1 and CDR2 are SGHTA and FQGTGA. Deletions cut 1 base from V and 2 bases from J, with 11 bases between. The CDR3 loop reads CASSLNGGINTEAFF. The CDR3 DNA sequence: TGTGCCAGCAGCTTAAACGGCGGTATAAACACTGAAGCTTTCTTT.

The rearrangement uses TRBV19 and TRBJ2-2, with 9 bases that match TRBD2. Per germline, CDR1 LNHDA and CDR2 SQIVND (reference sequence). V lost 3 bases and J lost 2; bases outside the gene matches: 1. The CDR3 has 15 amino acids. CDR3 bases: TGTGCCAGTAGTATTCTAGCGGGAAACACCGGGGAGCTGTTTTTT. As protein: CASSILAGNTGELFF.

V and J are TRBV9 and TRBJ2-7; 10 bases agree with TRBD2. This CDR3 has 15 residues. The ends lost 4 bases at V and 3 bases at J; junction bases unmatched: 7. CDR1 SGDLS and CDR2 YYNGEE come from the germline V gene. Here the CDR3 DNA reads TGTGCCAGCAGCCCCAGACTAGCGGGCATCTACGAGCAGTACTTC. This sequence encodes CASSPRLAGIYEQYF.

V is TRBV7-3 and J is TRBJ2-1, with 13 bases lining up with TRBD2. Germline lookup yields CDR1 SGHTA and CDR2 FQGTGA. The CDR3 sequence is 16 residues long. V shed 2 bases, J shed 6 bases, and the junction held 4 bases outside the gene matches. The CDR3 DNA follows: TGTGCCAGCAGCTTATGGACTAGCGGGAGCACCAATGAGCAGTTCTTC. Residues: CASSLWTSGSTNEQFF.

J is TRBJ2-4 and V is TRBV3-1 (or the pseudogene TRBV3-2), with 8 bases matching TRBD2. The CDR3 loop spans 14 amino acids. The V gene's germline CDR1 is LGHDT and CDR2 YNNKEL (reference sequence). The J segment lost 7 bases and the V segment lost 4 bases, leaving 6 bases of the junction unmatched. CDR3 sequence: CASSRAGGGNIQYF. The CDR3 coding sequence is TGTGCCAGCAGCCGTGCGGGGGGAGGGAACATTCAGTACTTC.

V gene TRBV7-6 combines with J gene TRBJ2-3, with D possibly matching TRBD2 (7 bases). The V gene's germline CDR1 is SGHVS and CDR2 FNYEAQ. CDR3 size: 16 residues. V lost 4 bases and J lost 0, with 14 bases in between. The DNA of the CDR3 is TGTGCCAGCAGCTGGGGGGGCGCGGGGAGCACAGATACGCAGTATTTT. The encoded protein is CASSWGGAGSTDTQYF.

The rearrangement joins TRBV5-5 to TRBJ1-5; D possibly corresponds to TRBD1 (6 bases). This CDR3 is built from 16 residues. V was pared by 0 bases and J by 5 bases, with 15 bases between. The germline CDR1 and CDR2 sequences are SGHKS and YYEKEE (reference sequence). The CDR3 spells CASSLEQGHADQPQHF. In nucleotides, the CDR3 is TGTGCCAGCAGCTTGGAACAGGGCCACGCTGATCAGCCCCAGCATTTT.

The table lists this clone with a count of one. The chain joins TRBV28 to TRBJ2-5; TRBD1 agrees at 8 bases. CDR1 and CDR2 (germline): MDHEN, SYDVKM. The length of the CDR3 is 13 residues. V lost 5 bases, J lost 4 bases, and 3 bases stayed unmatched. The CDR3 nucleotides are TGTGCCAGCAGTCGGACAGGGCCAGAGACCCAGTACTTC. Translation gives CASSRTGPETQYF.